This T cell receptor (beta chain) was captured by sequencing in a study of blood T cell repertoires in COVID-19. This CDR3 is built from 16 residues. Unmatched junction bases numbered 9, after V lost 5 bases and J lost 2 bases. The germline V gene has CDR1 MNHEY and CDR2 SMNVEV (reference sequence). Here immunoSEQ multiplex PCR was the method, and the copy in TCRdb shows in-frame clones only, minus some. This table has around 180,000 clones, about 80% appearing once. The specimen was peripheral blood. The clonotype comes from a human donor in a cohort sampled during active COVID-19. The rearrangement joins TRBV27 to TRBJ2-3; TRBD2 aligns across 8 bases. DNA of the CDR3: TGTGCCAGCAGTCCGGGGGGGCCATGGCCCACAGATACGCAGTATTTT. This encodes CASSPGGPWPTDTQYF.